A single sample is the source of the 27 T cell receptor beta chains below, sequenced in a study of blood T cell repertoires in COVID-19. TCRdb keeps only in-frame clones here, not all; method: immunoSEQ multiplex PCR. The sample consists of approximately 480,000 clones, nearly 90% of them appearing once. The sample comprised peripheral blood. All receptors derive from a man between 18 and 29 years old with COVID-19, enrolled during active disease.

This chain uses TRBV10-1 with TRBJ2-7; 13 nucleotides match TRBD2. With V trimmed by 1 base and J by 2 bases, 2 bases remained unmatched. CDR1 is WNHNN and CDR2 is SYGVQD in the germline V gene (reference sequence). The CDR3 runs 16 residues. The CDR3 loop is CASSELTSGGAYEQYF. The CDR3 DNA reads TGCGCCAGCAGTGAGTTAACTAGCGGGGGGGCCTACGAGCAGTACTTC.

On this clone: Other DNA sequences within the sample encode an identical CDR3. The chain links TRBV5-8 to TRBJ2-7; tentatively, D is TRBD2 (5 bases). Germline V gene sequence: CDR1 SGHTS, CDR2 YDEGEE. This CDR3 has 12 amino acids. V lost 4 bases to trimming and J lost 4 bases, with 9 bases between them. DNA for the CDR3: TGTGCCAGCAGCCCTGGACTGTACGAGCAGTACTTC. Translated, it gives CASSPGLYEQYF.

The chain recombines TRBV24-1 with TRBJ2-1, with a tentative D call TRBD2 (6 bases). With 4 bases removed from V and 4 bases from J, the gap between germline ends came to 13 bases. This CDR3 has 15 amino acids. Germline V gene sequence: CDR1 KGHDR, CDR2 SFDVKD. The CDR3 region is CATSEFSGPYNEQFF. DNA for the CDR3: TGTGCCACCAGTGAATTTAGCGGACCGTACAATGAGCAGTTCTTC.

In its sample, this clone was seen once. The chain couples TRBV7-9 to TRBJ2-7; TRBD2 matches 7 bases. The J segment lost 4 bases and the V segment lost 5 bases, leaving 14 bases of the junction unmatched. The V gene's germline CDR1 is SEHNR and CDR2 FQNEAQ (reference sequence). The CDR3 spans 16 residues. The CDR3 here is CASSQGLGGSHYEQYF. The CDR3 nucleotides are TGTGCCAGCAGCCAAGGCTTAGGCGGGAGTCATTACGAGCAGTACTTC.

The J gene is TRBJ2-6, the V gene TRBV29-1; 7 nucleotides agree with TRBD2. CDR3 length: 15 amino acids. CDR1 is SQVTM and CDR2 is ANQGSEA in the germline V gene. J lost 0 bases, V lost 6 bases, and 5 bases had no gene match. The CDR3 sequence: CSVAGPGSGANVLTF. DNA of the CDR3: TGCAGCGTAGCGGGACCGGGCTCTGGGGCCAACGTCCTGACTTTC.

The CDR3 here is CASSSSSAYSYNEQFF. In nucleotides, the CDR3 is TGTGCCAGCAGCTCCTCTAGCGCCTACTCCTACAATGAGCAGTTCTTC. This chain links TRBV7-2 with TRBJ2-1, with a weak D call TRBD2 (6 bases). V was pared by 4 bases and J by 0 bases, with 13 bases between. CDR1 is SGHTA and CDR2 is FQGNSA in the germline V gene. The CDR3 is 16 amino acids.

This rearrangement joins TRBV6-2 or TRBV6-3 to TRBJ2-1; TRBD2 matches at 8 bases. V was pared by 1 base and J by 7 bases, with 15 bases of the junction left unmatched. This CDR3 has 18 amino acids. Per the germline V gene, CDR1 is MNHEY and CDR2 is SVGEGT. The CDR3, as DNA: TGTGCCAGCAGTTACTTGGGTAGGTCCTGGACTAGCTGGAATGAGCAGTTCTTC. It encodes CASSYLGRSWTSWNEQFF.

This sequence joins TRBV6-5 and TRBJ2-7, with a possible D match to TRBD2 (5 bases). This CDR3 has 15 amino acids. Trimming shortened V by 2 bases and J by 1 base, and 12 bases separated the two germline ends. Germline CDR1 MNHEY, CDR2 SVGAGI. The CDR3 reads CASSYEGLESYEQYF. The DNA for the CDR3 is TGTGCCAGCAGTTACGAAGGACTGGAGTCCTACGAGCAGTACTTC.

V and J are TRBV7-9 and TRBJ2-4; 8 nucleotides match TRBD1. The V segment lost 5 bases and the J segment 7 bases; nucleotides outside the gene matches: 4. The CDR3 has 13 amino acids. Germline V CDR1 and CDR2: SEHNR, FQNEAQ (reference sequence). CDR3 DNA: TGTGCCAGCAGCCAGACAGGGGTTAACATTCAGTACTTC. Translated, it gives CASSQTGVNIQYF.

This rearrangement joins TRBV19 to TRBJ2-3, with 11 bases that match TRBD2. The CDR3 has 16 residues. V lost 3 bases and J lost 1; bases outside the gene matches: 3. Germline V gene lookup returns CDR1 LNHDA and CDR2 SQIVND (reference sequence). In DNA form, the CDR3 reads TGTGCCAGTAGTATCTCGACTAGCGGGGGCACAGATACGCAGTATTTT. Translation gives CASSISTSGGTDTQYF.

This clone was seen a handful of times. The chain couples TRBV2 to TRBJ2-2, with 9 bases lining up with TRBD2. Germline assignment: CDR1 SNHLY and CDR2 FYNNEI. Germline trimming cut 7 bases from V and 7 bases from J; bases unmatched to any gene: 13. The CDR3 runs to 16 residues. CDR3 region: CASTTRAGGPGGELFF. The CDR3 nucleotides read TGTGCCAGCACTACCAGGGCGGGGGGGCCCGGCGGGGAGCTGTTTTTT. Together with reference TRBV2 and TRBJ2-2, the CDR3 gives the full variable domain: EPEVTQTPSHQVTQMGQEVILRCVPISNHLYFYWYRQILGQKVEFLVSFYNNEISEKSEIFDDQFSVERPDGSNFTLKIRSTKLEDSAMYFCASTTRAGGPGGELFFGEGSRLTVL.

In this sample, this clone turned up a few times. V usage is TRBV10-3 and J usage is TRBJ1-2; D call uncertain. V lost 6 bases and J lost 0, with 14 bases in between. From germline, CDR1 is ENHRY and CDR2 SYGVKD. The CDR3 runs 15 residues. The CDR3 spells CAIREDKSANYGYTF. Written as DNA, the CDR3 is TGTGCCATCAGGGAGGATAAGTCGGCTAACTATGGCTACACCTTC.

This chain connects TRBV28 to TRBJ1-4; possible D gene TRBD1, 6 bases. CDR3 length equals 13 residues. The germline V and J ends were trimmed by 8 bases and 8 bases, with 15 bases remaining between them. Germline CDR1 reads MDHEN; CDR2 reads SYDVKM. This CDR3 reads CASSGMGAEKLFF. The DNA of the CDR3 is TGTGCCAGCTCCGGTATGGGGGCAGAAAAACTGTTTTTT. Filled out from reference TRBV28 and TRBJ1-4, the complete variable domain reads DVKVTQSSRYLVKRTGEKVFLECVQDMDHENMFWYRQDPGLGLRLIYFSYDVKMKEKGDIPEGYSVSREKKERFSLILESASTNQTSMYLCASSGMGAEKLFFGSGTQLSVL.

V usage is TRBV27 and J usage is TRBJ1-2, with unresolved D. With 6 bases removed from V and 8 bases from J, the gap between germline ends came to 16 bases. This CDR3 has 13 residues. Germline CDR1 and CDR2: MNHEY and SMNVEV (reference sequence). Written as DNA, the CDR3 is TGTGCCAGCAGCAATGGGCCGCGATGGGGCTACACCTTC. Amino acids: CASSNGPRWGYTF.

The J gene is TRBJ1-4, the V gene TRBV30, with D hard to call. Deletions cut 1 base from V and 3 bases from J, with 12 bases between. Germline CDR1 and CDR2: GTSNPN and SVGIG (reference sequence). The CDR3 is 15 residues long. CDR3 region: CAWSDKEEANEKLFF. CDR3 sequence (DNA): TGTGCCTGGAGTGATAAGGAGGAGGCTAATGAAAAACTGTTTTTT. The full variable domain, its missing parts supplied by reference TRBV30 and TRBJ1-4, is SQTIHQWPATLVQPVGSPLSLECTVEGTSNPNLYWYRQAAGRGLQLLFYSVGIGQISSEVPQNLSASRPQDRQFILSSKKLLLSDSGFYLCAWSDKEEANEKLFFGSGTQLSVL.

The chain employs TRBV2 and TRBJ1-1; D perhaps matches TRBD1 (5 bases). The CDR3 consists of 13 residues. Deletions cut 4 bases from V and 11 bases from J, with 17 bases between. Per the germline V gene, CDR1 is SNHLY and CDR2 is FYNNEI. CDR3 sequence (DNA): TGTGCCAGCAGTGTAGGCAGGGTAATTGTGGCTTTCTTT. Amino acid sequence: CASSVGRVIVAFF.

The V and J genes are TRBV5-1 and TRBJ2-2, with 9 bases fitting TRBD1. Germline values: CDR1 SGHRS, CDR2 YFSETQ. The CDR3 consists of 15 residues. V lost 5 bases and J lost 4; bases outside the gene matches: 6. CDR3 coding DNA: TGCGCCAGCAGTATGGGACAGGGATTCACCGGGGAGCTGTTTTTT. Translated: CASSMGQGFTGELFF.

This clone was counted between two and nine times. CDR3 region: CASSQAGSYYGYTF. In DNA form, the CDR3 reads TGCGCCAGCAGCCAAGCAGGGTCCTACTATGGCTACACCTTC. This chain joins TRBV4-1 and TRBJ1-2, with a possible D match to TRBD1 (5 bases). CDR1 is MGHRA, CDR2 YSYEKL, per germline. There are 14 residues in the CDR3. V dropped 1 base and J dropped 3 bases, with 9 bases sitting between them.

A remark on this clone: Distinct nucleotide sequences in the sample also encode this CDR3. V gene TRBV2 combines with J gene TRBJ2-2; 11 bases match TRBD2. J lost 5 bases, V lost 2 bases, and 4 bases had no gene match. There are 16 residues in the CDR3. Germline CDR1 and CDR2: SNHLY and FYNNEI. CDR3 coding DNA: TGTGCCAGCAGTGAAAGGCTAGCGGGGGGTACCGGGGAGCTGTTTTTT. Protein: CASSERLAGGTGELFF.

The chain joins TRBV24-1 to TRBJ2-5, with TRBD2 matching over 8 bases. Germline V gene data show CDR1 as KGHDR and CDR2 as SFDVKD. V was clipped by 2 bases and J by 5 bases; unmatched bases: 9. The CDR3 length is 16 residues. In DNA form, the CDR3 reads TGTGCCACCAGTGATTCGACTAGCGCGGGTTGGGAGACCCAGTACTTC. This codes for CATSDSTSAGWETQYF.

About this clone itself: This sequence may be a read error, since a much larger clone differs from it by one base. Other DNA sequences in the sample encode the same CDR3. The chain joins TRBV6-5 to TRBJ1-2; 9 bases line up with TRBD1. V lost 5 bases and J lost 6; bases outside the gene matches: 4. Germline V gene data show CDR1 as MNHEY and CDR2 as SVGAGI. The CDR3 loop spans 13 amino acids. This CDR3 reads CASSPRDRDGYTF. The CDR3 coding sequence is TGTGCCAGCAGTCCCCGGGACAGGGATGGCTACACCTTC.

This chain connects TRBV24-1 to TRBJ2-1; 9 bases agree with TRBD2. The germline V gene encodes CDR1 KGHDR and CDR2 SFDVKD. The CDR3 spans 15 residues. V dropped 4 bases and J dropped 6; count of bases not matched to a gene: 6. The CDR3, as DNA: TGTGCCACCAGTGAACCTAGCGGGACTACCAATGAGCAGTTCTTC. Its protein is CATSEPSGTTNEQFF.

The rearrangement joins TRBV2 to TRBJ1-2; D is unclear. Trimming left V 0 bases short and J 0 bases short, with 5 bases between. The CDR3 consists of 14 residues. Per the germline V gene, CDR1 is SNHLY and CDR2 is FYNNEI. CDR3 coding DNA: TGTGCCAGCAGTGAAGCGGCCGCTAACTATGGCTACACCTTC. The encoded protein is CASSEAAANYGYTF.

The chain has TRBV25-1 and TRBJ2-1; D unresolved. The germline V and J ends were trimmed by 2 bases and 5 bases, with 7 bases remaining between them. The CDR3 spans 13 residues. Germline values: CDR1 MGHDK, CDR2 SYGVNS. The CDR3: CASSETKNNEQFF. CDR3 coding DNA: TGTGCCAGCAGTGAAACAAAGAACAATGAGCAGTTCTTC.

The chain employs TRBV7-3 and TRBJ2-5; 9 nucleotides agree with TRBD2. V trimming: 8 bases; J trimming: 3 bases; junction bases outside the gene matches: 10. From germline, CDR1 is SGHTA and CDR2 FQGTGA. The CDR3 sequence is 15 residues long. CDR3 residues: CASGPAGGFKETQYF. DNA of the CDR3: TGTGCCAGCGGCCCCGCGGGAGGGTTTAAAGAGACCCAGTACTTC.

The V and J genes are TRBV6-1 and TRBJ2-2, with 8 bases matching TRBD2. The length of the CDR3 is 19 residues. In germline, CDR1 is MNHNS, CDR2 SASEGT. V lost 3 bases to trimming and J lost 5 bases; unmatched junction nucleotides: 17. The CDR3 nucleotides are TGTGCCAGCAGTGATAATTGGGGCCTCAGCGGGAGACGTACCGGGGAGCTGTTTTTT. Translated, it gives CASSDNWGLSGRRTGELFF.

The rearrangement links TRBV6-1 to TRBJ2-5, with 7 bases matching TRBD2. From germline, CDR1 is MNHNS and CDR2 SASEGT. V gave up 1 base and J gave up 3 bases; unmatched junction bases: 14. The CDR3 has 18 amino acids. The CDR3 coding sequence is TGTGCCAGCAGTGAAGAGGAACTTAGGACTAGGGGAGAAGAGACCCAGTACTTC. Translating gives CASSEEELRTRGEETQYF.